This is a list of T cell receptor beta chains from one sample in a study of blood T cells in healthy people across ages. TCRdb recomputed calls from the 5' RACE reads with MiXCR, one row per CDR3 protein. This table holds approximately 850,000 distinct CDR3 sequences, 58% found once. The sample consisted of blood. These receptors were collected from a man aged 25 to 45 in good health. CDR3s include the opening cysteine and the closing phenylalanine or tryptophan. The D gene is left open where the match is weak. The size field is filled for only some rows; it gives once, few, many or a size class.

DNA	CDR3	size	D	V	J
TGTGCCAGCAGTGTCTACAGGGGAAAGACCCAGTACTTC	CASSVYRGKTQYF	once	TRBD1	TRBV12-3/TRBV12-4	TRBJ2-5
TGTGCCAGCAGCTTAAGGCGGGAGGGTTACACGGAGGAGGATACGCAGTATTTT	CASSLRREGYTEEDTQYF	-	TRBD2	TRBV7-8	TRBJ2-3
TGTGCCAGCAGCCTACGGCAGAATAGCAATCAGCCCCAGCATTTT	CASSLRQNSNQPQHF	many	-	TRBV2	TRBJ1-5
TGCAGTGGGAGCCGGCTAGCGGGGGCGAACGCCTACAATGAGCAGTTCTTC	CSGSRLAGANAYNEQFF	-	TRBD2	TRBV20-1	TRBJ2-1
TGTGCCAGCCAACAGGGTATAGGGACCGGGGAGCTGTTTTTT	CASQQGIGTGELFF	many	-	TRBV6-1	TRBJ2-2
TGCAGCGTGCCGGGACAGTATAGCAATGAGCAGTTCTTC	CSVPGQYSNEQFF	few	TRBD1	TRBV29-1	TRBJ2-1
TGTGCCACCATGATTAGGCAGGTCGGTCAAGAGACCCAGTACTTC	CATMIRQVGQETQYF	-	-	TRBV15	TRBJ2-5
TGTGCCAGCAGCTCACACGACATTAGCAATCAGCCCCAGCATTTT	CASSSHDISNQPQHF	-	-	TRBV7-2	TRBJ1-5
TGTGCCAGCAGTCGAGACTTGTATGGCTACACCTTC	CASSRDLYGYTF	-	-	TRBV5-8	TRBJ1-2
TGTGCCAGCAGAGAAGGGCAGAACTTAAACAGTGAAGCTTTCTTT	CASREGQNLNSEAFF	-	-	TRBV27	TRBJ1-1
TGTGCCAGCAAAATTCCCCGGGACAGGGGGAAGGAGGCGACCCAGTACTTC	CASKIPRDRGKEATQYF	-	TRBD1	TRBV12-3/TRBV12-4	TRBJ2-5
TGCAGTGCCCCGATTCCCCCGGGATTAGCCAAAAACATTCAGTACTTC	CSAPIPPGLAKNIQYF	once	-	TRBV20-1	TRBJ2-4
TGTGCCAGCAGCCACTCCAACTTCAATCAGCCCCAGCATTTT	CASSHSNFNQPQHF	-	-	TRBV3-1	TRBJ1-5
TGTGCCAGCAGTTACCTAGCGGGAGCGGGCAATGAGCAGTTCTTC	CASSYLAGAGNEQFF	-	TRBD2	TRBV6-2/TRBV6-3	TRBJ2-1
TGTGCCATCCGAGATTGGGACTCCAATGAGCAGTTCTTC	CAIRDWDSNEQFF	-	-	TRBV14	TRBJ2-1
TGTGCCAGCAGAGACTACATGGCCGGGGAGCTGTTTTTT	CASRDYMAGELFF	few	-	TRBV27	TRBJ2-2
TGTGCCAGCAGCCAAGATAGCGCGCTCTACGAGCAGTACTTC	CASSQDSALYEQYF	-	-	TRBV3-1	TRBJ2-7
TGTGCCACCGAGGGACCCAATGAGCAGTTCTTC	CATEGPNEQFF	many	-	TRBV24-1	TRBJ2-1
TGCAGCGTCGCCACAGGGCCTAATGAAAAACTGTTTTTT	CSVATGPNEKLFF	-	-	TRBV29-1	TRBJ1-4
TGTGCCAGCAGCCTCACTGTGTTGTCCTACGAGCAGTACTTC	CASSLTVLSYEQYF	few	-	TRBV5-5	TRBJ2-7
TGCGCCAGCAGCACACCGGGACAGGGAAGCGAGCAGTACTTC	CASSTPGQGSEQYF	-	TRBD1	TRBV5-1	TRBJ2-7
TGTGCCACCAGTGACCCTGACAAGTACAATGAGCAGTTCTTC	CATSDPDKYNEQFF	-	-	TRBV24-1	TRBJ2-1
TGTGCCAGCAGCCAAGATGGGGAGGGCTGGGCAAACATTCAGTACTTC	CASSQDGEGWANIQYF	-	TRBD2	TRBV4-2	TRBJ2-4
TGTGCCAGCAGCTCGAGGCAGGCACACTACAATGACCAGAATGAGCGGTTCTTC	CASSSRQAHYNDQNERFF	-	-	TRBV7-6	TRBJ2-1
TGTGCCAGCAGCCAAAGGTGGGGACGGGAGACCCAGTACTTC	CASSQRWGRETQYF	-	-	TRBV7-8	TRBJ2-5
TGTGCCAGCAGTGAAACCGGGGGAACCTACGAGCAGTACTTC	CASSETGGTYEQYF	-	-	TRBV2	TRBJ2-7
TGTGCCAGCTCACCAGGAGCGGCCTGGTCTAATGAGCAGTTCTTC	CASSPGAAWSNEQFF	-	-	TRBV18	TRBJ2-1
TGCAGTGCTAGAGATCATCTGCCCAGCGGGGAGGAGCAGTACTTC	CSARDHLPSGEEQYF	-	TRBD2	TRBV20-1	TRBJ2-7
TGTGCCAGCAGTTACTCTGGGCAGGACCAAGAGACCCAGTACTTC	CASSYSGQDQETQYF	-	-	TRBV6-5	TRBJ2-5
TGTGCCAGCAGCTTGTTGACCGGGACAAACACTGAAGCTTTCTTT	CASSLLTGTNTEAFF	few	-	TRBV11-1	TRBJ1-1
TGCAGTGCTAGCATGACAGCTGGCTACACCTTC	CSASMTAGYTF	-	-	TRBV20-1	TRBJ1-2
TGTGCCAGCAGCGTGGGAGCCGGGAGCTCCTACAATGAGCAGTTCTTC	CASSVGAGSSYNEQFF	-	-	TRBV9	TRBJ2-1
TGCGCCAGCAGCTCGAAAGCGGGGTCCGAGCAGTACTTC	CASSSKAGSEQYF	-	TRBD2	TRBV5-1	TRBJ2-7
TGCGCCAGCAGAGCGGGAATCAGCACAGATACGCAGTATTTT	CASRAGISTDTQYF	-	TRBD2	TRBV4-3	TRBJ2-3
TGCAGTGCTGGGGACCAGGGTGGCTATGGCTACACCTTC	CSAGDQGGYGYTF	once	-	TRBV20-1	TRBJ1-2
TGCAGTGCTAGAGTCCAGCGGGGGGGAACAGATACGCAGTATTTT	CSARVQRGGTDTQYF	few	TRBD2	TRBV20-1	TRBJ2-3
TGTGCCTCGACTAGCGGGAGGTCGGTGGGGCCCCAAGAGACCCAGTACTTC	CASTSGRSVGPQETQYF	once	TRBD2	TRBV10-3	TRBJ2-5
TGTGCCAGCAGTGAAATTGGGGATGAGCAGTTCTTC	CASSEIGDEQFF	few	-	TRBV6-1	TRBJ2-1
TGCAGCGTTGAAGATTGGGGGGCAAGGGAGACCCAGTACTTC	CSVEDWGARETQYF	few	-	TRBV29-1	TRBJ2-5
TGTGCCAGCAGCCAAGGAGCGGGAGCCGGCAATGAGCAGTTCTTC	CASSQGAGAGNEQFF	-	TRBD2	TRBV3-1	TRBJ2-1
TGTGCCAGCAGCCAGATCGGACAGGGCCTGAAAGCTTTCTTT	CASSQIGQGLKAFF	few	TRBD1	TRBV4-2	TRBJ1-1
TGTGCCAGCAGTCTACTTAGCCACGAAGAGACCCAGTACTTC	CASSLLSHEETQYF	-	-	TRBV7-2	TRBJ2-5
TGCAGTGCTCAAGACAGCTCATATGGCTACACCTTC	CSAQDSSYGYTF	few	-	TRBV20-1	TRBJ1-2
TGTGCCAGCAGCTTAGGGACAGGGGAGCAAGATACGCAGTATTTT	CASSLGTGEQDTQYF	-	TRBD1	TRBV7-9	TRBJ2-3
TGCAGTGCTACCGGGACATTCCAAGAGACCCAGTACTTC	CSATGTFQETQYF	-	-	TRBV20-1	TRBJ2-5
TGTGCCACCAGCAGAGCGGGACAGGCCCCTTACGGGCAGTACTTC	CATSRAGQAPYGQYF	-	TRBD1	TRBV15	TRBJ2-4
TGCAGTGCACAGACGCCCAGCGGGGGGTACAATGAGCAGTTCTTC	CSAQTPSGGYNEQFF	once	TRBD2	TRBV20-1	TRBJ2-1
TGCAGTGCTGGAACGAGACAGGGAACCTACGAGCAGTACTTC	CSAGTRQGTYEQYF	few	TRBD1	TRBV20-1	TRBJ2-7